The clone carrying this T cell receptor (beta chain) was detected a few times. Its cognate antigen is unknown. The time point denotes: pre-sensitization, week 0. As for treatment: therapeutic diphenylcyclopropenone sensitization with weekly scalp DPC. The data are from a study of human T cells and chemical hapten exposure. Attachment of unique molecular identifiers to individual cDNA molecules was performed in the library. From the RACE reads, TCRdb called clonotypes with MiXCR, one entry per CDR3 protein. The sample records about 300,000 distinct CDR3 sequences, approximately 5% being singletons. Study-wide points: Patch test scores rose with PT1 expanded TCR counts, a positive correlation. Versus controls, expanded TCRs had significantly more large CDR3 similarity clusters.

The CDR3 sequence is 14 residues long. V was trimmed by 3 bases and J by 0 bases, leaving 6 bases between them. Germline CDR1 SEHNR, CDR2 FQNEAQ (reference sequence). The sequencing used whole blood, collected in connection with sensitization to the hapten diphenylcyclopropenone (DPC). The clonotype comes from a young woman with alopecia areata. Some clones in this sample may be carry-over from other donors' samples. V usage is TRBV7-9 and J usage is TRBJ1-3, with D unresolved. This CDR3 reads CASSFPLSGNTIYF. The CDR3 DNA is TGTGCCAGCAGCTTCCCTCTCTCTGGAAACACCATATATTTT.